This T cell receptor (beta chain) was captured by sequencing in a study of blood T cell repertoires in COVID-19. Clones were read by immunoSEQ multiplex PCR, and TCRdb kept only the in-frame ones, dropping some. The table has about 73,000 clones, around four fifths seen once. The CDR3 spans 14 residues. The V gene's germline CDR1 is LNHDA and CDR2 SQIVND (reference sequence). The V end lost 7 bases, the J end lost 10 bases, and 22 bases lay between the germline ends. Input material: peripheral blood. This chain joins TRBV19 and TRBJ1-1; D may be TRBD1 (6 bases). The sequence was collected from a man aged 45-60 years with active COVID-19. The CDR3 DNA sequence: TGTGCCAGTACCAAAACAGGGTCCTCCCCCCTAGCTTTCTTT. This sequence encodes CASTKTGSSPLAFF.